The subject of this entry is one T cell receptor (beta chain). This specimen belongs to a study of siplizumab effects on memory and regulatory T cells. TCRdb's table, derived via immunoSEQ multiplex PCR, lists solely in-frame clones and lacks some. This table holds nearly 85,000 clones, approximately 95% found once. Sequenced: CD8+ T cells sorted from blood. This clonotype was sampled from a human donor in good health.

CDR3 coding DNA: TGCGCCAGCAGCCAAGATTCCCCTAGCGGGAGTAGGTCCTACGAGCAGTACTTC. Translation: CASSQDSPSGSRSYEQYF. This rearrangement joins TRBV4-1 to TRBJ2-7; 10 nucleotides align to TRBD2. V shed 0 bases, J shed 1 base, and the junction held 9 bases outside the gene matches. The length of the CDR3 is 18 residues. CDR1 and CDR2 from the germline V gene are MGHRA and YSYEKL.